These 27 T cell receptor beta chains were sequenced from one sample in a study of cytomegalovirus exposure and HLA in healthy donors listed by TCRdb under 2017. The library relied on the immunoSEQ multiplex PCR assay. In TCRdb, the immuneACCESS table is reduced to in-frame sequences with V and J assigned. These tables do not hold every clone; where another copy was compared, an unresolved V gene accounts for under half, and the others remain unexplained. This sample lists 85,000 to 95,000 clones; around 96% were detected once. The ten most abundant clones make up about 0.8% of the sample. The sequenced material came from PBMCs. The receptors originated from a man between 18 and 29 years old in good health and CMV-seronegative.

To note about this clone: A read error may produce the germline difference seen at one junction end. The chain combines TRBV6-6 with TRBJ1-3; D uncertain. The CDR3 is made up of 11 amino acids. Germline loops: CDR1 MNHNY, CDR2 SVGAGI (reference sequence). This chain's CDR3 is CASSSFRNLDF. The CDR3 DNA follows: TGTGCCAGCAGTTCGTTCAGAAACCTCGATTTT.

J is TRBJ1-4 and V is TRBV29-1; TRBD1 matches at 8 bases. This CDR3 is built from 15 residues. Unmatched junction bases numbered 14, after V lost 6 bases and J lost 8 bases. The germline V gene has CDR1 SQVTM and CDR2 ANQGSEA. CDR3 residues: CSVPPLGTGREKLFF. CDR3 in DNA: TGCAGCGTCCCCCCGCTCGGGACAGGCCGAGAAAAACTGTTTTTT. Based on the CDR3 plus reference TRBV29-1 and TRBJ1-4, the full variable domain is SAVISQKPSRDICQRGTSLTIQCQVDSQVTMMFWYRQQPGQSLTLIATANQGSEATYESGFVIDKFPISRPNLTFSTLTVSNMSPEDSSIYLCSVPPLGTGREKLFFGSGTQLSVL.

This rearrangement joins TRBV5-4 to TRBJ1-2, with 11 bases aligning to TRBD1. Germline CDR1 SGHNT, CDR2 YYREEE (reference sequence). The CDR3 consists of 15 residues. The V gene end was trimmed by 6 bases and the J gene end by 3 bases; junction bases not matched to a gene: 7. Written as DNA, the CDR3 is TGTGCCAGCACCTTCCGGACAGGGGGCGACTATGGCTACACCTTC. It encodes CASTFRTGGDYGYTF.

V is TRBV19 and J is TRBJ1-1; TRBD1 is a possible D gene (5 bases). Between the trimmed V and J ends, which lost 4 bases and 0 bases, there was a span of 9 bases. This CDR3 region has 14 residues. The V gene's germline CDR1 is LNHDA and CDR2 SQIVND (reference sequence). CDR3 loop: CASSNQGMNTEAFF. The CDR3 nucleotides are TGTGCCAGTAGTAACCAGGGAATGAACACTGAAGCTTTCTTT.

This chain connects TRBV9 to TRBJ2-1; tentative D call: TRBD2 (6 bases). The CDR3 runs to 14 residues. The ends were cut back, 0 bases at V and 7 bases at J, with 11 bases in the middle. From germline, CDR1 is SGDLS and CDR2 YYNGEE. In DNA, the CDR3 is TGTGCCAGCAGCGTAGATACTAGCTGGAATGAGCAGTTCTTC. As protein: CASSVDTSWNEQFF.

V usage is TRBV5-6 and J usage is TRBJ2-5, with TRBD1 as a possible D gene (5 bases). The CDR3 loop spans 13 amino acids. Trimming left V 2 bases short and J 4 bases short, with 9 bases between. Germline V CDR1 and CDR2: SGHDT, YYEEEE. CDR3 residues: CASSLAGLETQYF. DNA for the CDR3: TGTGCCAGCAGCTTAGCAGGGCTAGAGACCCAGTACTTC. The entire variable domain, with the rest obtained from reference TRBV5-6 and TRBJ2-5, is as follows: DAGVTQSPTHLIKTRGQQVTLRCSPKSGHDTVSWYQQALGQGPQFIFQYYEEEERQRGNFPDRFSGHQFPNYSSELNVNALLLGDSALYLCASSLAGLETQYFGPGTRLLVL.

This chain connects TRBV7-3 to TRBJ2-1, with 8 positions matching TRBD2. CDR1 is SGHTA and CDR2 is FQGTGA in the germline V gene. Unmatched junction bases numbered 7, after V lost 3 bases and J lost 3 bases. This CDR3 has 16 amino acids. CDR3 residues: CASSLTAGASYNEQFF. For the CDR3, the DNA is TGTGCCAGCAGCTTGACAGCGGGAGCAAGCTACAATGAGCAGTTCTTC.

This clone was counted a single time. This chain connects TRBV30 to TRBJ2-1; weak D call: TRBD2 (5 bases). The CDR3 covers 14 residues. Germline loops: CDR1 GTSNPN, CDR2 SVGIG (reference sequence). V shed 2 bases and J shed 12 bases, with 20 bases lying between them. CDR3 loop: CAWSIGNVISGQFF. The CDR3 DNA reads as TGTGCCTGGAGTATTGGGAACGTTATAAGCGGGCAGTTCTTC. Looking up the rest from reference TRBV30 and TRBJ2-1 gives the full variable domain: SQTIHQWPATLVQPVGSPLSLECTVEGTSNPNLYWYRQAAGRGLQLLFYSVGIGQISSEVPQNLSASRPQDRQFILSSKKLLLSDSGFYLCAWSIGNVISGQFFGPGTRLTVL.

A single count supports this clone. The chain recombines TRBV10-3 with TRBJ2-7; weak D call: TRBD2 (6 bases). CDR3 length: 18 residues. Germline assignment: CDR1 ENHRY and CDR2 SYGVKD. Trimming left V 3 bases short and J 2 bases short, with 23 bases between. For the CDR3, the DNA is TGTGCCATCAGTGATCAGAAAACCGGGACTCGTATAACCTACGAGCAGTACTTC. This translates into CAISDQKTGTRITYEQYF.

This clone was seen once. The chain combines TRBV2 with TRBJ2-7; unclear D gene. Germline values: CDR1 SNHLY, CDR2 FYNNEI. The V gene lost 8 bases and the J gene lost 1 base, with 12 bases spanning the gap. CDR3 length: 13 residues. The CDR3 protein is CASGMQRSYEQYF. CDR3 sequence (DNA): TGTGCCAGCGGTATGCAGAGGTCCTACGAGCAGTACTTC.

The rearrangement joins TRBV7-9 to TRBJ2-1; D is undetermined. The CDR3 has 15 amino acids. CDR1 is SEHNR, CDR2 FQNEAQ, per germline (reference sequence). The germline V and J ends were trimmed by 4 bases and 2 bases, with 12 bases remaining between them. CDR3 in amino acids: CASSYVATAYNEQFF. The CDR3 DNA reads TGTGCCAGCAGCTACGTTGCAACAGCCTACAATGAGCAGTTCTTC.

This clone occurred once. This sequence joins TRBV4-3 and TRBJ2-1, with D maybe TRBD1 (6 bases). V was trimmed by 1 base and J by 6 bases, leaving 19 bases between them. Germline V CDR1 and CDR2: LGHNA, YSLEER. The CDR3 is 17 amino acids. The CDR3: CASSQVSVAGEGNEQFF. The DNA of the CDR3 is TGCGCCAGCAGCCAAGTCTCGGTGGCAGGGGAAGGCAATGAGCAGTTCTTC.

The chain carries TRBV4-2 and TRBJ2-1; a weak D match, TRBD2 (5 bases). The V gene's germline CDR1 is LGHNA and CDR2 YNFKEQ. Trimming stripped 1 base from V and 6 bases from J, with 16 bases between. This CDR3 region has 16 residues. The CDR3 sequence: CASSQVGGSDFNEQFF. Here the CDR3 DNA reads TGTGCCAGCAGCCAAGTCGGTGGGAGCGATTTCAATGAGCAGTTCTTC.

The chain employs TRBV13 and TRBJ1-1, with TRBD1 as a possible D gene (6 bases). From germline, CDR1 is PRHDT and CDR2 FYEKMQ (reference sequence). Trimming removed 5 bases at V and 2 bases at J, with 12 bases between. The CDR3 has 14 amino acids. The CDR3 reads CASSLGHLNTEAFF. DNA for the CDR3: TGTGCCAGCAGCCTGGGACACTTAAACACTGAAGCTTTCTTT.

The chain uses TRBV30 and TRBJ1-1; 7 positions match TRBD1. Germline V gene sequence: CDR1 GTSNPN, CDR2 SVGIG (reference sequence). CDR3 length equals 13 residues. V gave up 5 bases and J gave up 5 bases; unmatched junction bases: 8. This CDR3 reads CAWDTGVGTEAFF. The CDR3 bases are TGTGCCTGGGATACAGGGGTGGGAACTGAAGCTTTCTTT. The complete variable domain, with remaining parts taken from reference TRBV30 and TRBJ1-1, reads SQTIHQWPATLVQPVGSPLSLECTVEGTSNPNLYWYRQAAGRGLQLLFYSVGIGQISSEVPQNLSASRPQDRQFILSSKKLLLSDSGFYLCAWDTGVGTEAFFGQGTRLTVV.

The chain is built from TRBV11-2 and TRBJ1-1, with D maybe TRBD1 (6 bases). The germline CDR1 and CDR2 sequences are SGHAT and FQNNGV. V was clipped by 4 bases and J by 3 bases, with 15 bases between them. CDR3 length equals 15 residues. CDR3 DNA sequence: TGTGCCAGCAGCTACCTGACAGGTTCCCACACTGAAGCTTTCTTT. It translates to CASSYLTGSHTEAFF. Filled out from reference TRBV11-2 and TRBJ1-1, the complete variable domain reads EAGVAQSPRYKIIEKRQSVAFWCNPISGHATLYWYQQILGQGPKLLIQFQNNGVVDDSQLPKDRFSAERLKGVDSTLKIQPAKLEDSAVYLCASSYLTGSHTEAFFGQGTRLTVV.

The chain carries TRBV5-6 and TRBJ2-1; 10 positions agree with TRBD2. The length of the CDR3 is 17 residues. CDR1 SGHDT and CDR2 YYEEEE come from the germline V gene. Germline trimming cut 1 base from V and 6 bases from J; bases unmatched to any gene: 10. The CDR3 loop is CASSLRSLAGVGNEQFF. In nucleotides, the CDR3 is TGTGCCAGCAGCTTGCGATCCCTAGCGGGAGTTGGCAATGAGCAGTTCTTC.

For the CDR3, the DNA is TGTGCCTGGAGAACAGGGGGCCACAATCAGCCCCAGCATTTT. Translated: CAWRTGGHNQPQHF. V usage is TRBV30 and J usage is TRBJ1-5; 9 nucleotides match TRBD1. The CDR3 consists of 14 residues. CDR1 is GTSNPN and CDR2 is SVGIG in the germline V gene (reference sequence). The trim removed 3 bases at V and 3 bases at J, leaving 3 bases unmatched. Drawing the rest from reference TRBV30 and TRBJ1-5, the complete variable domain is SQTIHQWPATLVQPVGSPLSLECTVEGTSNPNLYWYRQAAGRGLQLLFYSVGIGQISSEVPQNLSASRPQDRQFILSSKKLLLSDSGFYLCAWRTGGHNQPQHFGDGTRLSIL.

As DNA, the CDR3 is TGTGCAAGTCGCTTAGTAACTAGCGGGTACAATGAGCAGTTCTTC. Protein: CASRLVTSGYNEQFF. The gene calls are TRBV12-2 and TRBJ2-1; the table assigns TRBD2, which was not confirmed against the DNA. TRBV12-2 is tagged as a pseudogene. This CDR3 is built from 15 residues.

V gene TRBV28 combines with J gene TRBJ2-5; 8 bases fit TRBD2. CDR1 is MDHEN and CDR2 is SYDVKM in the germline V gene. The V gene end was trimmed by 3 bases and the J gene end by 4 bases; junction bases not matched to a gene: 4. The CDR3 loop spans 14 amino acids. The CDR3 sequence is CASSFFLAGETQYF. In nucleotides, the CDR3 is TGTGCCAGCAGTTTTTTCCTAGCGGGAGAGACCCAGTACTTC.

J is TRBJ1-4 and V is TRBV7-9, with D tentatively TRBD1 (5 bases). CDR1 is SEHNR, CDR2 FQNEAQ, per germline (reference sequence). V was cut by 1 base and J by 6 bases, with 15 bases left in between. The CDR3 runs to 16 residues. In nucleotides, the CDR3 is TGTGCCAGCAGCTTAGGTGACAGCAGAAGGGATGAAAAACTGTTTTTT. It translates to CASSLGDSRRDEKLFF.

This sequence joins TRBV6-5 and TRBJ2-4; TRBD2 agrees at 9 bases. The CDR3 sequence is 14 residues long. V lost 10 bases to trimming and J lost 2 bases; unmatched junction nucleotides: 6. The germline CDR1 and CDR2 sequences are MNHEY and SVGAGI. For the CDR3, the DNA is TGTGCCACCTTTAGCGGGAGTACCAAAAACATTCAGTACTTC. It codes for CATFSGSTKNIQYF.

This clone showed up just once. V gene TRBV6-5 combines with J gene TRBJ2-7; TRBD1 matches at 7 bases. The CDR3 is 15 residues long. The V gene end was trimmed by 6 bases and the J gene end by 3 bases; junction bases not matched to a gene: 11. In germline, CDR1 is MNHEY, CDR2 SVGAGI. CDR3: CASRITGTAVYEQYF. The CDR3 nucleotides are TGTGCCAGCAGAATCACCGGGACAGCAGTCTACGAGCAGTACTTC.

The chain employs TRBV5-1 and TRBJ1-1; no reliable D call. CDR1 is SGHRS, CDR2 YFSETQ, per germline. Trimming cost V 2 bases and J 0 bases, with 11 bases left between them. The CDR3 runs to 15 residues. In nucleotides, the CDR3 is TGCGCCAGCAGCTTTATCCGGGAAATGAACACTGAAGCTTTCTTT. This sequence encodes CASSFIREMNTEAFF.

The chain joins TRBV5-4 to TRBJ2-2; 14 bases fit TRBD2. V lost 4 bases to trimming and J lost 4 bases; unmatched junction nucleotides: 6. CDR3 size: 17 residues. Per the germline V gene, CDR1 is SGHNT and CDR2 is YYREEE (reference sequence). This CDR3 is CASSGGLAGVVTGELFF. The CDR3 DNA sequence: TGTGCCAGCAGCGGGGGACTAGCGGGAGTCGTCACCGGGGAGCTGTTTTTT.

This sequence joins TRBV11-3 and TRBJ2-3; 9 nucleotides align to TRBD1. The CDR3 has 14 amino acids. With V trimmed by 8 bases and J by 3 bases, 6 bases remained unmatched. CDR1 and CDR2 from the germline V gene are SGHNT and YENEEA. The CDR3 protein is CASGRQGGTDTQYF. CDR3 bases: TGTGCCAGCGGCCGACAGGGGGGGACAGATACGCAGTATTTT.

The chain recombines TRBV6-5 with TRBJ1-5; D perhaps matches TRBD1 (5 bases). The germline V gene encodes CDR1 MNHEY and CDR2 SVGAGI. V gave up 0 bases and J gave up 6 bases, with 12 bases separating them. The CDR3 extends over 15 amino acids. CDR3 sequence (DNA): TGTGCCAGCAGTTACTCGAAGGGGTTAGGTCAGCCCCAGCATTTT. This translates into CASSYSKGLGQPQHF.